Sequencing of this TCR beta chain was carried out in a study of vaccination and CD4 T cells after COVID-19 (dated by TCRdb to 2021 to 2024). Concerning the study at large: Every convalescent patient had a positive nasal swab PCR test for SARS-CoV-2, with mild disease in several patients and severe disease in one. Post-COVID blood samples were collected from convalescent patients a median of roughly 100 days after diagnosis, with a range of roughly 30 to 161 days. Control cultures received a CEFX viral epitope pool as the positive control, an HIV-1 Nef peptide pool as the negative control, or no peptide. Post-vaccine blood samples were taken a median of 72 days after the second vaccine dose, with a range of about 13 to 241 days. In about 11 COVID-19 convalescent patients and 4 infection-naive healthy vaccine recipients, the spike-specific CD4+ TCR repertoire before mRNA vaccination was compared with the repertoire after mRNA vaccination. Participants got two doses of the Pfizer-BioNTech BNT162b2 vaccine (n=8) or two doses of the Moderna mRNA-1273 vaccine (n=2). Culture stimuli were overlapping spike peptide pools from SARS-CoV-2 and from the common cold coronaviruses HCoV-NL63, HCoV-OC43 and HCoV-229E. In the convalescent cohort there were six males and four females, among whom were two Hispanic individuals, seven Caucasians, two Asians and one multiracial person.

The sample's treatment or condition label, in plain terms: roughly nine-day PBMC culture with coronavirus spike peptide pools or control peptides (ViraFEST assay). The ViraFEST assay, used in the study, expanded antigen-specific T cells with peptide pools and then identified the expanded clonotypes through TCR sequencing. The positive SARS-CoV-2 PCR tests of the convalescent patients were dated from March to December 2020, before the Alpha, Beta and Delta variants emerged in the United States. Each well held about 1.8 million PBMCs cultured with around 10 ug/ml peptide pools in IMDM containing approximately 5% human AB serum and 9 to 10 IU/ml IL-2. Half of the culture medium was replaced with fresh IL-2-containing medium on days 3 and 7. CD4+ T cells were isolated after about nine days of culture through negative selection using the EasySep CD4+ T cell isolation kit. PBMCs were separated from whole blood using Ficoll-Paque Plus gradient centrifugation and then either used fresh or cryopreserved at -140C. In general, triplicate wells were set up for every culture condition.

Results the study describes overall, beyond this receptor: The study included relatively few convalescent patients and did not analyze early timepoints after natural infection. The median count of SARS-CoV-2-reactive clonotypes went up from under 25 after infection to 38 after vaccination, although the change was not significant. Nearly all vaccine-specific clones in convalescent patients (304 of 307) were mono-reactive for SARS-CoV-2 spike rather than cross-reactive with common cold coronaviruses. In convalescent patients, a median approximately 83% of post-vaccine SARS-CoV-2-reactive clones were detected only after vaccination, and vaccine-specific priming was suggested by this finding.

A word on this clonotype: It lacks a known antigen. Base-call qualities are not available, and no considerably larger clone is one nucleotide away.

V trim: 5 bases; J trim: 6 bases; unmatched bases: 8. There are 15 amino acids in the CDR3, from cysteine to phenylalanine inclusive. Only the CDR3 region is kept as DNA, spanning 45 bases read in frame from base 1. The CDR1 and CDR2 encoded by the germline V gene (reference sequence) are LNHDA and SQIVND. The method was PCR. DNA from cultured CD4+ T cells was subjected to TCR sequencing with the Oncomine TCR Beta short-read assay at the Johns Hopkins FTIC core. Genomic DNA was extracted from the cultured CD4+ T cells with the QIAamp micro DNA kit. The Oncomine TCR Beta libraries from cultured CD4+ T cells were pooled using unique dual indexes and then sequenced on an Illumina iSeq 100. The paper's data handling went like this. Non-productive sequences were removed, and CDR3s that did not start with C, did not end with F or W, or were shorter than 7 amino acids were discarded. Antigen-specific clonotypes were identified using the MANAFEST web application through comparison of peptide-stimulated wells with reference and other culture wells. To be called positive, a clone needed an FDR below 0.05, an odds ratio above 5, and a productive frequency above 0.1% in at least two of three replicate wells. A clonotype counted as cross-reactive if it showed significant expansion both in the SARS-CoV-2 spike wells and in at least one common cold coronavirus spike condition. Using R version 3.6.1, CDR3 homology was evaluated through Levenshtein distances (stringdist) along with unrooted phylogenetic trees (ape). TCRdb trimmed the raw reads at Q25, called clones with MiXCR and kept productive beta chains. Each entry merges the rows of one CDR3 protein and shows their most common DNA and genes. For this entry, the V and J calls and clone size follow TCRdb and not the study's own pipeline. This sample has approximately 15,000 distinct CDR3 sequences in its table, and around 61% of those were observed once. The ten largest clones take up about 10% of the sample.

The specimen was CD4+ T cells from blood, cultured in vitro. The chain is made from TRBV19 and TRBJ1-2; 11 bases in between match TRBD1. The sequence was collected from a human donor who had recovered from COVID-19. The nucleotide sequence reads as follows: TGTGCCAGTAGTTTTACCGGGACAGGGGGGGATGGCTACACCTTC. Translated, this is CASSFTGTGGDGYTF.